Reported below is one T cell receptor beta chain. The J segment lost 7 bases and the V segment lost 1 base, leaving 13 bases of the junction unmatched. The CDR3 loop spans 17 amino acids. Germline V CDR1 and CDR2: SGHNT, YYREEE (reference sequence). Sequencing used immunoSEQ multiplex PCR; TCRdb keeps in-frame clones, though not all of them. The sample lists about 15,000 clones; 75% to 90% were seen once. The data belong to a study of PD-1 blockade in classical Hodgkin lymphoma. Time point in this sample: newly diagnosed, previously untreated cHL patient sample. PBMCs from patients with newly diagnosed, untreated classical Hodgkin lymphoma served as a comparison group for the relapsed/refractory trial patients.

The clonotype comes from a human donor with classical Hodgkin lymphoma. Sequencing was carried out using peripheral blood mononuclear cells (PBMCs). The genes are TRBV5-4 and TRBJ2-7, with 11 bases lining up with TRBD2. The CDR3 DNA reads as TGTGCCAGCAGCTTGAAAGCCCCAGGGACTAGCGGATCTGAGCAGTACTTC. It translates to CASSLKAPGTSGSEQYF.